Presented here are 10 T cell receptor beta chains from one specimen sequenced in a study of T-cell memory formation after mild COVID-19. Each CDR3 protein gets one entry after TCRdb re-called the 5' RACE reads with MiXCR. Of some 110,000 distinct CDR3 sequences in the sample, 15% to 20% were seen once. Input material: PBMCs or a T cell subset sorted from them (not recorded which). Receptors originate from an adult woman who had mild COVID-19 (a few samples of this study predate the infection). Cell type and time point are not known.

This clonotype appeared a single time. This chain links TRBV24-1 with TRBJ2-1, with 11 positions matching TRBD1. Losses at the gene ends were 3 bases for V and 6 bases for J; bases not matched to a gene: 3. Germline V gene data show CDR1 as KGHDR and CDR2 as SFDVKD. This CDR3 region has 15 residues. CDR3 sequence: CATSDPGTGGNEQFF. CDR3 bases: TGTGCCACCAGTGATCCGGGGACAGGGGGCAATGAGCAGTTCTTC.

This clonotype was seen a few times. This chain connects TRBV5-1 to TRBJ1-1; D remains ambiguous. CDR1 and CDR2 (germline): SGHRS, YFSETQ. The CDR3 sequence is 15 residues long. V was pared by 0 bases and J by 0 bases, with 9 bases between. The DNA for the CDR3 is TGCGCCAGCAGCTTGGAGTCAGGCCTGAACACTGAAGCTTTCTTT. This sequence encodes CASSLESGLNTEAFF.

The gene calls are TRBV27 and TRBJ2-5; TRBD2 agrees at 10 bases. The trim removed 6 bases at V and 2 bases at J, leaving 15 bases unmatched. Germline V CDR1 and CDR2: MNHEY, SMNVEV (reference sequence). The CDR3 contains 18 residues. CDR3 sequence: CASSREVAGGPRQETQYF. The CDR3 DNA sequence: TGTGCCAGCAGCCGCGAAGTAGCGGGGGGCCCACGGCAAGAGACCCAGTACTTC.

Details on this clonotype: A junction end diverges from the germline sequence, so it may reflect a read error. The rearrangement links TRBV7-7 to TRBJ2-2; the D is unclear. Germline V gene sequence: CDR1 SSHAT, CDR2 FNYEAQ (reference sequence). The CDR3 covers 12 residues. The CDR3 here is CASTRGTGELFF. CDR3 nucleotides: TGTGCTAGCACTCGTGGCACCGGGGAGCTGTTTTTT.

The DNA of the CDR3 is TGTGCCGGGAGAGGGGCTCGAGGCGAGCAGTACTTC. Amino acid sequence: CAGRGARGEQYF. The chain recombines TRBV6-6 with TRBJ2-7; D is perhaps TRBD1 or TRBD2 (5 bases each). Between the trimmed V and J ends, which lost 11 bases and 6 bases, there was a span of 17 bases. This CDR3 contains 12 residues. Germline lookup yields CDR1 MNHNY and CDR2 SVGAGI (reference sequence).

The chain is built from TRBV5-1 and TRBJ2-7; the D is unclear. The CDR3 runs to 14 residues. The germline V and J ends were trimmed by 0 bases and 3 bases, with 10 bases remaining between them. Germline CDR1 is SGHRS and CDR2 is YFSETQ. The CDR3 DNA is TGCGCCAGCAGCTTGGGGACGGAACGCTACGAGCAGTACTTC. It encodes CASSLGTERYEQYF.

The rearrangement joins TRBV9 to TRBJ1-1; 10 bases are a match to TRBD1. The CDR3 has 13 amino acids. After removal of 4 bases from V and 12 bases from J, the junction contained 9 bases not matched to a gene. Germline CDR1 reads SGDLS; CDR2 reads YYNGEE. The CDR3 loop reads CASSPPGTGVTFF. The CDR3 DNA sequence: TGTGCCAGCAGCCCACCCGGGACAGGGGTTACTTTCTTT.

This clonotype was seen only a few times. The CDR3 sequence: CASSPPGGSGANVLTF. The CDR3 DNA reads TGTGCCAGCAGCCCCCCCGGCGGCTCTGGGGCCAACGTCCTGACTTTC. V is TRBV5-5 and J is TRBJ2-6; D is unresolved. V dropped 4 bases and J dropped 0 bases, with 11 bases sitting between them. The CDR3 has 16 residues. Germline values: CDR1 SGHKS, CDR2 YYEKEE (reference sequence).

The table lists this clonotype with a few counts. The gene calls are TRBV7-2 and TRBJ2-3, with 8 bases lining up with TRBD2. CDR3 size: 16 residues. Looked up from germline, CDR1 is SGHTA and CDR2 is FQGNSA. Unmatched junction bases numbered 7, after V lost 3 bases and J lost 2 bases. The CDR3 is CASSLSWRGDTDTQYF. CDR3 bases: TGTGCCAGCAGCTTGTCTTGGCGGGGGGACACAGATACGCAGTATTTT.

For the CDR3, the DNA is TGTGCCAGCAGCGGGGTTCTAGCGGGAGGGTGGACCGGGGAGCTGTTTTTT. Protein: CASSGVLAGGWTGELFF. The chain is built from TRBV9 and TRBJ2-2; 12 bases agree with TRBD2. Germline V lookup: CDR1 SGDLS, CDR2 YYNGEE. This CDR3 is 17 amino acids long. J gave up 5 bases and V 3 bases, and 8 bases lay outside the gene matches. Filled out from reference TRBV9 and TRBJ2-2, the complete variable domain reads DSGVTQTPKHLITATGQRVTLRCSPRSGDLSVYWYQQSLDQGLQFLIQYYNGEERAKGNILERFSAQQFPDLHSELNLSSLELGDSALYFCASSGVLAGGWTGELFFGEGSRLTVL.